The next 14 T cell receptor beta chains were all read from a single sample in a study of shared clonotypes between healthy human individuals. TCRdb keeps only in-frame clones here, not all; method: immunoSEQ multiplex PCR. Here the sample spans under 1,100,000 clones, around three quarters being singletons. Sequences were obtained from memory CD4+ T cells from PBMCs. The subset: CD45RA-negative fraction. The source is a man younger than 35 in good health. Some clones in this sample may be carry-over from other donors' samples.

The rearrangement links TRBV28 to TRBJ2-7, with TRBD1 identical over 8 bases. Germline values: CDR1 MDHEN, CDR2 SYDVKM. Trimming removed 4 bases from V and 0 bases from J; junction bases left unmatched: 5. CDR3 length: 15 amino acids. The CDR3 DNA follows: TGTGCCAGCAGTTCATCCGGGACAGGCTCCTACGAGCAGTACTTC. It yields the protein CASSSSGTGSYEQYF.

The rearrangement joins TRBV19 to TRBJ2-4; no clear D. The germline V and J ends were trimmed by 7 bases and 6 bases, with 13 bases remaining between them. In germline, CDR1 is LNHDA, CDR2 SQIVND (reference sequence). This CDR3 comprises 13 residues. CDR3 coding DNA: TGTGCCAGTACTGGCCAGCAGACAAACATTCAGTACTTC. Its protein is CASTGQQTNIQYF.

The CDR3 nucleotides read TGTGCCACCCATGGGAGCGGGAGGTACGAGCAGTACTTC. As protein: CATHGSGRYEQYF. The chain couples TRBV6-1 to TRBJ2-7, with 9 bases aligning to TRBD2. V trimming: 10 bases; J trimming: 4 bases; junction bases outside the gene matches: 8. The CDR3 loop spans 13 amino acids. Looked up from germline, CDR1 is MNHNS and CDR2 is SASEGT.

On this clone itself: This same CDR3 is encoded by further DNA sequences in the sample. CDR3 amino acids: CASSPRGSSGNTIYF. The CDR3 nucleotides are TGTGCCAGCTCACCTCGGGGAAGTTCTGGAAACACCATATATTTT. This chain uses TRBV18 with TRBJ1-3, with D unclear. Germline V gene lookup returns CDR1 KGHSH and CDR2 LQKENI. Trimming stripped 3 bases from V and 1 base from J, with 10 bases between. CDR3 length: 15 amino acids.

This chain uses TRBV7-2 with TRBJ1-2; 9 bases line up with TRBD1. This CDR3 is built from 15 residues. Germline CDR1 is SGHTA and CDR2 is FQGNSA. V lost 5 bases and J lost 1; bases outside the gene matches: 5. In DNA form, the CDR3 reads TGTGCCAGCAGCCCACAGGGGGCTTTTAACTATGGCTACACCTTC. Protein product: CASSPQGAFNYGYTF.

This chain connects TRBV7-9 to TRBJ1-5, with D perhaps TRBD1 (5 bases). Germline V gene data show CDR1 as SEHNR and CDR2 as FQNEAQ (reference sequence). This CDR3 is built from 17 residues. V was cut by 0 bases and J by 5 bases, with 17 bases left in between. CDR3 nucleotides: TGTGCCAGCAGCTTAGCGGTGCAAGGGGTGGTGGATCAGCCCCAGCATTTT. This sequence encodes CASSLAVQGVVDQPQHF.

The chain couples TRBV28 to TRBJ1-1, with D possibly TRBD1 on 5 matching bases. The germline V gene has CDR1 MDHEN and CDR2 SYDVKM. Trimming pared 7 bases from V and 4 bases from J, leaving 22 bases between. CDR3 size: 16 residues. The CDR3, as DNA: TGTGCCAGCAATAATCCCCCGGGGGTATTGAGCACTGAAGCTTTCTTT. Its translation: CASNNPPGVLSTEAFF.

This clone showed up just a few times. The V gene is TRBV5-1, the J gene TRBJ2-7, with 13 bases lining up with TRBD2. CDR3 length equals 15 residues. Germline CDR1 SGHRS, CDR2 YFSETQ. V shed 2 bases, J shed 5 bases, and the junction held 4 bases outside the gene matches. The CDR3 DNA follows: TGCGCCAGCAGCTTAGAACTAGCGGGAGGGAACGAGCAGTACTTC. Its translation is CASSLELAGGNEQYF.

The V and J genes are TRBV29-1 and TRBJ2-3, with D possibly TRBD2 on 6 matching bases. The germline V gene has CDR1 SQVTM and CDR2 ANQGSEA. The CDR3 is 11 amino acids. V lost 5 bases to trimming and J lost 5 bases, with 8 bases between them. CDR3 amino acids: CSVREIDTQYF. The CDR3 nucleotides read TGCAGCGTTCGGGAGATAGATACGCAGTATTTT.

CDR3 bases: TGCAGCGTTGAAGGGAATAGCAATCAGCCCCAGCATTTT. Translated: CSVEGNSNQPQHF. The rearrangement links TRBV29-1 to TRBJ1-5; D remains unclear. The CDR3 extends over 13 amino acids. Looked up from germline, CDR1 is SQVTM and CDR2 is ANQGSEA. V lost 1 base and J 0 bases, leaving 4 bases between the germline ends.

This chain joins TRBV28 and TRBJ2-3, with 8 bases matching TRBD1. The CDR3 totals 14 residues. Germline V gene sequence: CDR1 MDHEN, CDR2 SYDVKM. Trimming took 6 bases from V and 6 from J; bases not matched to a gene: 8. The CDR3: CASSPMQGADTQYF. CDR3 in DNA: TGTGCCAGCAGCCCAATGCAGGGGGCGGATACGCAGTATTTT.

V is TRBV4-3 and J is TRBJ2-7; 7 bases are a match to TRBD2. This CDR3 is built from 19 residues. With V trimmed by 0 bases and J by 3 bases, 17 bases remained unmatched. CDR1 and CDR2 from the germline V gene are LGHNA and YSLEER. The CDR3: CASSQDFVRWDYPGYEQYF. The DNA of the CDR3 is TGCGCCAGCAGCCAAGATTTCGTTCGTTGGGACTACCCAGGCTACGAGCAGTACTTC.

The V call is TRBV28, the J call TRBJ2-7; the match to TRBD1 covers 7 bases. Losses at the gene ends were 10 bases for V and 0 bases for J; bases not matched to a gene: 3. This CDR3 has 12 amino acids. Germline assignment: CDR1 MDHEN and CDR2 SYDVKM. The CDR3 sequence: CATGDSSYEQYF. DNA of the CDR3: TGTGCCACCGGGGACAGCTCCTACGAGCAGTACTTC. Complete variable domain (other parts from reference TRBV28 and TRBJ2-7): DVKVTQSSRYLVKRTGEKVFLECVQDMDHENMFWYRQDPGLGLRLIYFSYDVKMKEKGDIPEGYSVSREKKERFSLILESASTNQTSMYLCATGDSSYEQYFGPGTRLTVT.

The rearrangement links TRBV6-5 to TRBJ2-3, with 13 bases lining up with TRBD2. Trimming cost V 2 bases and J 9 bases; bases outside gene matches: 2. Germline V gene sequence: CDR1 MNHEY, CDR2 SVGAGI. The length of the CDR3 is 14 residues. CDR3 coding DNA: TGTGCCAGCAGTTACGGGACTAGCGGGACGACGCAGTATTTT. This encodes CASSYGTSGTTQYF.